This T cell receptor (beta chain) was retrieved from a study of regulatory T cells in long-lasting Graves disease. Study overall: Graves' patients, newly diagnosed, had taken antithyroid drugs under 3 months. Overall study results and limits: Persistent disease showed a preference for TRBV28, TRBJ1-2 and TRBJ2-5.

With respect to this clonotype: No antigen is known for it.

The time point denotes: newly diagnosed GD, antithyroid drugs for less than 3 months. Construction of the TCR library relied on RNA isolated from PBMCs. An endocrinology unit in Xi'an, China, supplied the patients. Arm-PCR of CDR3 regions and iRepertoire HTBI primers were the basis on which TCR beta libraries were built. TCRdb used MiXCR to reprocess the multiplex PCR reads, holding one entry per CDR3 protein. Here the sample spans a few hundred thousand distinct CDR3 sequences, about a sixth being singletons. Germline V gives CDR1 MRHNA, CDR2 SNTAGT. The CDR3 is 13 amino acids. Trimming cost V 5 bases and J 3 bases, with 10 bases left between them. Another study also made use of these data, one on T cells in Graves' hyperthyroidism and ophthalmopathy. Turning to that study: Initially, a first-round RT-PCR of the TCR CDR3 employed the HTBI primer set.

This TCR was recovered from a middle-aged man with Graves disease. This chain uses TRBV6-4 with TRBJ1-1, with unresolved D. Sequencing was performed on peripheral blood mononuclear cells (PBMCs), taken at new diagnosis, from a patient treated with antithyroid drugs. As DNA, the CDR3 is TGTGCCAGCAGTCAAGGGCGGTACACTGAAGCTTTCTTT. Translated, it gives CASSQGRYTEAFF.